These 26 T cell receptor beta chains were all obtained from the same sample, sequenced in a study of OX40 agonist ivuxolimab in advanced cancers. The table came from immunoSEQ multiplex PCR; TCRdb's copy has only in-frame clones and leaves some out. The sample shows tens of thousands of clones, about 95% of them seen only once. Sequencing used CD4+ or CD8+ T cells sorted from blood, obtained in a trial of the OX40 agonist ivuxolimab. The receptors originated from an adult with an advanced solid tumor such as melanoma, head and neck, liver or kidney cancer.

The chain employs TRBV28 and TRBJ1-5; D remains ambiguous. CDR1 and CDR2 (germline): MDHEN, SYDVKM. CDR3 length: 15 residues. V was cut by 5 bases and J by 0 bases, with 11 bases left in between. The DNA of the CDR3 is TGTGCCAGCAGTCCCTCGGTATATAGCAATCAGCCCCAGCATTTT. This gives the protein CASSPSVYSNQPQHF.

V usage is TRBV28 and J usage is TRBJ2-5; 11 positions match TRBD2. The V and J ends lost 7 bases and 4 bases, in that order; junction bases with no gene match: 8. The germline V gene encodes CDR1 MDHEN and CDR2 SYDVKM. The CDR3 totals 15 residues. CDR3 in amino acids: CASNPLAGVGETQYF. The CDR3 nucleotides read TGTGCCAGCAACCCACTAGCGGGAGTTGGAGAGACCCAGTACTTC.

For the CDR3, the DNA is TGTGCCAGCAGTCCCCAGGAGAGCAATCAGCCCCAGCATTTT. Translation gives CASSPQESNQPQHF. The rearrangement uses TRBV27 and TRBJ1-5, with D unclear. The CDR3 consists of 14 residues. Germline V gives CDR1 MNHEY, CDR2 SMNVEV (reference sequence). Trimming removed 5 bases from V and 1 base from J, with 9 bases in between.

V gene TRBV5-4 combines with J gene TRBJ2-7; 8 bases fit TRBD2. The junction had 7 bases not matched to a gene; V was cut back by 3 bases and J by 2 bases. CDR1 and CDR2 (germline): SGHNT, YYREEE (reference sequence). The CDR3 runs to 15 residues. The DNA for the CDR3 is TGTGCCAGCAGCTCTACAGGACTAGCTCCCTACGAGCAGTACTTC. As protein: CASSSTGLAPYEQYF.

This chain links TRBV6-1 with TRBJ1-6; no definite D call. Trimming stripped 4 bases from V and 0 bases from J, with 7 bases between. This CDR3 region has 15 residues. Germline CDR1 and CDR2: MNHNS and SASEGT. CDR3 in amino acids: CASSAESSYNSPLHF. For the CDR3, the DNA is TGTGCCAGCAGTGCAGAGAGCTCCTATAATTCACCCCTCCACTTT.

The chain uses TRBV21-1 and TRBJ2-7; TRBD2 is taken as the D call from the table, unchecked against the DNA. TRBV21-1 is a pseudogene. This CDR3 is 14 amino acids long. The CDR3 DNA reads as TGTGCCAGCACCTTGACGGAGTACTCCTACGAGCAGTACTTC. This encodes CASTLTEYSYEQYF.

The genes are TRBV6-6 and TRBJ2-7; D remains ambiguous. The CDR3 is 13 residues long. The germline gives CDR1 MNHNY, CDR2 SVGAGI (reference sequence). The V gene lost 8 bases and the J gene lost 1 base, with 12 bases spanning the gap. In nucleotides, the CDR3 is TGTGCCAGCTGGGCAGACTCTTCCTACGAGCAGTACTTC. Amino acids: CASWADSSYEQYF.

The chain links TRBV4-2 to TRBJ2-7, with D hard to call. The CDR3 runs 14 residues. V lost 0 bases and J lost 3, with 9 bases in between. Germline V lookup: CDR1 LGHNA, CDR2 YNFKEQ. This CDR3 is CASSQELTNYEQYF. CDR3 sequence (DNA): TGTGCCAGCAGCCAAGAATTGACGAACTACGAGCAGTACTTC.

This rearrangement joins TRBV7-9 to TRBJ1-5, with 12 positions matching TRBD1. Germline assignment: CDR1 SEHNR and CDR2 FQNEAQ (reference sequence). J was trimmed by 13 bases and V by 5 bases; bases with no gene match: 15. CDR3 length: 16 amino acids. Here the CDR3 DNA reads TGTGCCAGCAGCCTTAGGGCCCGGGACAGGGGGCGATCACAGCATTTT. This sequence encodes CASSLRARDRGRSQHF.

V is TRBV2 and J is TRBJ2-7; D is unclear. Germline-derived CDR1 and CDR2 are SNHLY and FYNNEI. The CDR3 is 12 amino acids. V was trimmed by 3 bases and J by 6 bases, leaving 9 bases between them. The CDR3 region is CASSDLVAEQYF. The CDR3 DNA sequence: TGTGCCAGCAGTGATCTCGTAGCCGAGCAGTACTTC. The full variable domain, with the rest looked up from reference TRBV2 and TRBJ2-7, is EPEVTQTPSHQVTQMGQEVILRCVPISNHLYFYWYRQILGQKVEFLVSFYNNEISEKSEIFDDQFSVERPDGSNFTLKIRSTKLEDSAMYFCASSDLVAEQYFGPGTRLTVT.

Regarding this clone: Other DNA sequences in the same sample also yield this CDR3. The chain employs TRBV28 and TRBJ2-7; D gene unclear. The CDR3 is made up of 13 amino acids. CDR1 and CDR2 from the germline V gene are MDHEN and SYDVKM. The V end was cut by 2 bases, the J end by 0 bases, with 5 bases between. The CDR3 DNA sequence: TGTGCCAGCAGTTTACCGGACTCCTACGAGCAGTACTTC. The encoded protein is CASSLPDSYEQYF.

The chain carries TRBV4-1 and TRBJ1-5, with a tentative D call TRBD1 (6 bases). Germline CDR1 reads MGHRA; CDR2 reads YSYEKL. The length of the CDR3 is 15 residues. V lost 0 bases and J 3 bases, leaving 9 bases between the germline ends. This CDR3 reads CASSQEQGTNQPQHF. CDR3 nucleotide sequence: TGCGCCAGCAGCCAAGAACAGGGTACCAATCAGCCCCAGCATTTT.

The V call is TRBV7-2, the J call TRBJ1-1; 12 positions agree with TRBD1. V lost 5 bases and J lost 5; bases outside the gene matches: 9. The germline CDR1 and CDR2 sequences are SGHTA and FQGNSA. The CDR3 runs to 16 residues. CDR3 bases: TGTGCCAGCAGCCCCCTGGGACAGGGGGCTTGGACTGAAGCTTTCTTT. Amino acids: CASSPLGQGAWTEAFF.

This clone was detected only once. The V call is TRBV10-2, the J call TRBJ2-1, with a possible D match to TRBD1 (5 bases). The germline gives CDR1 WSHSY, CDR2 SAAADI. The CDR3 loop spans 14 amino acids. V was pared by 3 bases and J by 5 bases, with 11 bases between. The CDR3 bases are TGCGCCAGCAGTGAAATATCCAGGGACAATGAGCAGTTCTTC. It yields the protein CASSEISRDNEQFF.

The chain has TRBV27 and TRBJ2-7; D assignment may be TRBD1 or TRBD2 (5 bases each). V was shortened by 6 bases and J by 7 bases, with 16 bases between the two germline ends. The CDR3 has 13 amino acids. Germline V gene data show CDR1 as MNHEY and CDR2 as SMNVEV (reference sequence). The CDR3 DNA is TGTGCCAGCAGGGAGAGGGGTACGGGAGAGCAGTACTTC. Amino acids: CASRERGTGEQYF.

The chain links TRBV7-8 to TRBJ2-5; D assignment may be TRBD1 or TRBD2 (5 bases each). V shed 3 bases and J shed 0 bases, with 17 bases lying between them. Germline-derived CDR1 and CDR2 are SGHVS and FQNEAQ. This CDR3 has 17 amino acids. The CDR3 DNA is TGTGCCAGCAGCTTCAAGAGGGGCCGACCTGACCAAGAGACCCAGTACTTC. It yields the protein CASSFKRGRPDQETQYF.

The chain employs TRBV7-6 and TRBJ2-5; 7 bases line up with TRBD2. In germline, CDR1 is SGHVS, CDR2 FNYEAQ. The J segment lost 3 bases and the V segment lost 5 bases, leaving 15 bases of the junction unmatched. The CDR3 spans 17 residues. CDR3 DNA sequence: TGTGCCAGCAGCCCCCATCCCGGGGTGGCGGGGGAAGAGACCCAGTACTTC. Translating gives CASSPHPGVAGEETQYF.

The chain links TRBV5-1 to TRBJ2-4; 9 bases are a match to TRBD1. The CDR3 is 22 amino acids. V trimming: 0 bases; J trimming: 3 bases; junction bases outside the gene matches: 22. CDR1 SGHRS and CDR2 YFSETQ come from the germline V gene. The CDR3 DNA follows: TGCGCCAGCAGCTTGGAGGGACAGGGATACAAAATGCTGGATATAAACAAAAACATTCAGTACTTC. Its translation is CASSLEGQGYKMLDINKNIQYF.

V usage is TRBV4-1 and J usage is TRBJ2-2; D tentatively fits TRBD1 or TRBD2 (5 bases each). The CDR3 is 14 amino acids. V lost 3 bases, J lost 2 bases, and 7 bases lay in between. In germline, CDR1 is MGHRA, CDR2 YSYEKL. The CDR3 spells CASSHRDNTGELFF. CDR3 nucleotides: TGCGCCAGCAGCCACCGGGACAACACCGGGGAGCTGTTTTTT.

J is TRBJ2-7 and V is TRBV29-1; TRBD1 might be the D (6 bases). The CDR3 runs 14 residues. The V gene's germline CDR1 is SQVTM and CDR2 ANQGSEA. V lost 3 bases and J 2 bases, leaving 14 bases between the germline ends. This CDR3 is CSVDFGTFPYEQYF. The CDR3 DNA reads as TGCAGCGTTGATTTTGGGACATTTCCCTACGAGCAGTACTTC.

This chain joins TRBV30 and TRBJ1-1, with D perhaps TRBD1 (5 bases). CDR1 is GTSNPN and CDR2 is SVGIG in the germline V gene (reference sequence). Trimming removed 1 base at V and 5 bases at J, with 20 bases between. This CDR3 region has 16 residues. CDR3 sequence (DNA): TGTGCCTGGAGTGAGGAGGACACCGCTTGGGAAACTGAAGCTTTCTTT. Its translation is CAWSEEDTAWETEAFF.

The chain is built from TRBV11-3 and TRBJ2-3, with D perhaps TRBD1 or TRBD2 (5 bases each). The V and J ends lost 5 bases and 4 bases respectively, with 22 bases between them. Germline-derived CDR1 and CDR2 are SGHNT and YENEEA. The CDR3 is made up of 17 amino acids. This CDR3 is CASSQMGLAGSPDTQYF. The DNA for the CDR3 is TGTGCCAGCAGCCAGATGGGGCTAGCAGGTTCCCCAGATACGCAGTATTTT.

The chain carries TRBV27 and TRBJ2-1; 7 bases match TRBD2. This CDR3 region has 14 residues. V gave up 4 bases and J gave up 4 bases; unmatched junction bases: 4. Germline values: CDR1 MNHEY, CDR2 SMNVEV (reference sequence). CDR3 amino acids: CASSWGAGYNEQFF. The CDR3 DNA reads TGTGCCAGCAGTTGGGGAGCGGGGTACAATGAGCAGTTCTTC.

The chain uses TRBV11-2 and TRBJ2-4, with a tentative D call TRBD1 (6 bases). In germline, CDR1 is SGHAT, CDR2 FQNNGV. The CDR3 loop spans 15 amino acids. Trimming removed 3 bases from V and 0 bases from J, with 9 bases in between. The CDR3 is CASSLGAAAKNIQYF. CDR3 nucleotides: TGTGCCAGCAGCTTGGGGGCCGCAGCCAAAAACATTCAGTACTTC.

CDR3 nucleotides: TGTGCCAGCAGCGACCCCGACAGCACCTACAATGAGCAGTTCTTC. It translates to CASSDPDSTYNEQFF. V and J are TRBV9 and TRBJ2-1; D may be TRBD1 (5 bases). V lost 3 bases and J 2 bases, leaving 12 bases between the germline ends. The germline CDR1 and CDR2 sequences are SGDLS and YYNGEE. The CDR3 contains 15 residues.

The DNA for the CDR3 is TGTGCCAGCAGTGACGGACAGGGGGCGACAGATACGCAGTATTTT. Translating gives CASSDGQGATDTQYF. The chain uses TRBV6-1 and TRBJ2-3, with TRBD1 identical over 11 bases. The trim removed 3 bases at V and 3 bases at J, leaving 2 bases unmatched. CDR3 length: 15 residues. Germline V CDR1 and CDR2: MNHNS, SASEGT.